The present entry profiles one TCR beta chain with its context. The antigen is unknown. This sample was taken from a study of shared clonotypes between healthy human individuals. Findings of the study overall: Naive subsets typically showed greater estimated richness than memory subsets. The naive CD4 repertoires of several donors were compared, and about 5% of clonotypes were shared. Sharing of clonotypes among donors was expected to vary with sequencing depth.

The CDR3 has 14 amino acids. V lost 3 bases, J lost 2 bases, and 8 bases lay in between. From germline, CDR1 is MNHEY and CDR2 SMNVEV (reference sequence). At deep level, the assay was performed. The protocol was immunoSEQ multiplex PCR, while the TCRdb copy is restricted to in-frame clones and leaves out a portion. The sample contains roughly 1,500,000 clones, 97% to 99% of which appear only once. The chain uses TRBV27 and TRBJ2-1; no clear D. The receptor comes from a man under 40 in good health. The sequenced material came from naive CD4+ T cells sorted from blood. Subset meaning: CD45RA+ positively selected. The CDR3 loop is CASSLARTYNEQFF. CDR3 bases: TGTGCCAGCAGTTTGGCAAGGACCTACAATGAGCAGTTCTTC.